This entry lists 28 T cell receptor beta chains sequenced from one sample in a study of blood T cell repertoires in COVID-19. Measured with immunoSEQ multiplex PCR; TCRdb has only the in-frame clones, and not every one. Found here are tens of thousands of clones, approximately 85% of them singletons; the top ten hold approximately 14%. Sequencing was done on a sample of peripheral blood. Receptors were obtained from a human donor with acute or convalescent COVID-19. The donor label of this sample is uncertain.

The chain combines TRBV28 with TRBJ1-6; TRBD1 is a possible D gene (5 bases). Trimming pared 3 bases from V and 0 bases from J, leaving 15 bases between. CDR1 is MDHEN and CDR2 is SYDVKM in the germline V gene. The CDR3 runs 18 residues. This chain's CDR3 is CASSLGRVSRSYNSPLHF. Written as DNA, the CDR3 is TGTGCCAGCAGTTTGGGCAGGGTTTCTCGCTCCTATAATTCACCCCTCCACTTT.

The chain recombines TRBV11-3 with TRBJ2-1; 12 bases fit TRBD2. The CDR3 is made up of 15 amino acids. Germline CDR1 reads SGHNT; CDR2 reads YENEEA. The V and J ends lost 8 bases and 10 bases, in that order; junction bases with no gene match: 12. The CDR3 DNA reads TGTGCCAGCGGACCGGGACTAGCGGGTTCGGGAGAGCAGTTCTTC. Its translation is CASGPGLAGSGEQFF.

The chain joins TRBV27 to TRBJ1-1; D perhaps matches TRBD1 (6 bases). The CDR3 has 15 amino acids. Germline CDR1 is MNHEY and CDR2 is SMNVEV (reference sequence). The V end was cut by 8 bases, the J end by 0 bases, with 16 bases between. CDR3 in DNA: TGTGCCAGCGTCGACCGGGGGGGGCTGAACACTGAAGCTTTCTTT. Amino acid sequence: CASVDRGGLNTEAFF.

This sequence joins TRBV11-3 and TRBJ2-1; D perhaps matches TRBD1 (5 bases). The germline CDR1 and CDR2 sequences are SGHNT and YENEEA. V lost 3 bases and J 8 bases, leaving 11 bases between the germline ends. The length of the CDR3 is 13 residues. The CDR3 loop is CASSFLQGYEQFF. As DNA, the CDR3 is TGTGCCAGCAGCTTCCTTCAGGGTTATGAGCAGTTCTTC.

The chain employs TRBV5-1 and TRBJ2-7; 7 nucleotides line up with TRBD1. Germline V gene sequence: CDR1 SGHRS, CDR2 YFSETQ. With V trimmed by 3 bases and J by 6 bases, 9 bases remained unmatched. The CDR3 has 14 amino acids. The CDR3 DNA reads TGCGCCAGCAGCTCCATCGACAGGGTCCGCGAGCAGTACTTC. Its protein is CASSSIDRVREQYF.

This clone was detected a few times. V gene TRBV4-3 combines with J gene TRBJ2-2; weak D call: TRBD2 (6 bases). The CDR3 covers 12 residues. Germline CDR1 reads LGHNA; CDR2 reads YSLEER. V was pared by 2 bases and J by 13 bases, with 11 bases between. The CDR3 bases are TGCGCCAGCAGCCAAAACGGACTACGGCTGTTTTTT. Protein sequence: CASSQNGLRLFF.

The chain joins TRBV11-3 to TRBJ2-2; 8 bases fit TRBD2. Germline V gene data show CDR1 as SGHNT and CDR2 as YENEEA. V lost 3 bases and J lost 2; bases outside the gene matches: 5. CDR3 length equals 16 residues. The CDR3 here is CASSFLAGKNTGELFF. CDR3 bases: TGTGCCAGCAGCTTCTTAGCGGGGAAAAACACCGGGGAGCTGTTTTTT.

J is TRBJ2-5 and V is TRBV28, with 7 positions matching TRBD1. Germline values: CDR1 MDHEN, CDR2 SYDVKM. V lost 7 bases, J lost 3 bases, and 5 bases stayed unmatched. The CDR3 is made up of 13 amino acids. CDR3 protein: CASTRDRKETQYF. Written as DNA, the CDR3 is TGTGCCAGCACCCGGGACAGAAAAGAGACCCAGTACTTC. Variable domain in full (rest from reference TRBV28 and TRBJ2-5): DVKVTQSSRYLVKRTGEKVFLECVQDMDHENMFWYRQDPGLGLRLIYFSYDVKMKEKGDIPEGYSVSREKKERFSLILESASTNQTSMYLCASTRDRKETQYFGPGTRLLVL.

The V call is TRBV27, the J call TRBJ1-6; D is possibly TRBD1 (6 bases). V was shortened by 5 bases and J by 9 bases, with 20 bases between the two germline ends. The CDR3 has 16 amino acids. The germline gives CDR1 MNHEY, CDR2 SMNVEV (reference sequence). The CDR3 bases are TGTGCCAGCAGTCTTGGCGGCGGGTTACAGGGTTCACCCCTCCACTTT. It specifies CASSLGGGLQGSPLHF.

The chain employs TRBV11-2 and TRBJ1-1; TRBD1 agrees at 9 bases. The CDR3 spans 14 residues. Unmatched junction bases numbered 5, after V lost 9 bases and J lost 0 bases. Germline-derived CDR1 and CDR2 are SGHAT and FQNNGV. The CDR3 DNA is TGTGCCAGTCAGACAGGGGGTATGAACACTGAAGCTTTCTTT. This gives the protein CASQTGGMNTEAFF.

The chain has TRBV30 and TRBJ1-1; D unclear. V dropped 3 bases and J dropped 0 bases, with 5 bases sitting between them. The CDR3 is made up of 12 amino acids. CDR1 GTSNPN and CDR2 SVGIG come from the germline V gene (reference sequence). For the CDR3, the DNA is TGTGCCTGGAGACATTTGAACACTGAAGCTTTCTTT. Translated: CAWRHLNTEAFF.

The rearrangement links TRBV3-1 (or the pseudogene TRBV3-2) to TRBJ2-1; D remains unclear. This CDR3 has 14 amino acids. CDR1 is LGHDT and CDR2 is YNNKEL in the germline V gene (reference sequence). V dropped 1 base and J dropped 8 bases, with 12 bases sitting between them. The DNA of the CDR3 is TGTGCCAGCAGCCAAGTCGCGGCTTCCGATGAGCAGTTCTTC. The encoded protein is CASSQVAASDEQFF.

This chain uses TRBV6-5 with TRBJ1-5; no clear D gene. This CDR3 has 14 amino acids. Germline CDR1 is MNHEY and CDR2 is SVGAGI. V lost 10 bases to trimming and J lost 5 bases, with 18 bases between them. CDR3 nucleotide sequence: TGTGCCACCCTTCCCGCAGATTCCTATCAGCCCCAGCATTTT. This gives the protein CATLPADSYQPQHF.

The V gene is TRBV19, the J gene TRBJ2-7, with 10 nucleotides matching TRBD1. Per the germline V gene, CDR1 is LNHDA and CDR2 is SQIVND (reference sequence). The CDR3 loop spans 13 amino acids. Unmatched junction bases numbered 3, after V lost 4 bases and J lost 6 bases. The CDR3 loop reads CASSTTGGGEQYF. CDR3 nucleotide sequence: TGTGCCAGTAGTACGACAGGGGGCGGCGAGCAGTACTTC.

The chain employs TRBV7-2 and TRBJ1-6; 7 nucleotides agree with TRBD1. Germline CDR1 is SGHTA and CDR2 is FQGNSA. V was clipped by 1 base and J by 9 bases; unmatched bases: 6. The CDR3 runs to 15 residues. The CDR3 spells CASSLDTGVSSPLHF. CDR3 sequence (DNA): TGTGCCAGCAGCTTAGATACAGGGGTGAGTTCACCCCTCCACTTT.

The CDR3 sequence is CASSDGGWGNTIYF. CDR3 coding DNA: TGTGCCAGCAGTGATGGGGGGTGGGGAAACACCATATATTTT. The gene calls are TRBV6-1 and TRBJ1-3; tentative D call: TRBD1 (5 bases). Between the trimmed V and J ends, which lost 3 bases and 4 bases, there was a span of 10 bases. Germline V gene lookup returns CDR1 MNHNS and CDR2 SASEGT. The CDR3 totals 14 residues.

This chain uses TRBV19 with TRBJ1-1; 9 bases line up with TRBD1. The germline CDR1 and CDR2 sequences are LNHDA and SQIVND (reference sequence). The CDR3 extends over 15 amino acids. Trimming removed 6 bases from V and 1 base from J; junction bases left unmatched: 6. The CDR3 nucleotides are TGTGCCAGTAGGAGACAGGGGGTATGGAACACTGAAGCTTTCTTT. This sequence encodes CASRRQGVWNTEAFF.

This clone was detected only once. The chain employs TRBV7-9 and TRBJ2-1, with 10 bases that match TRBD1. The ends lost 4 bases at V and 7 bases at J; junction bases unmatched: 7. The CDR3 extends over 15 amino acids. Germline CDR1 and CDR2: SEHNR and FQNEAQ (reference sequence). The CDR3 protein is CASSSPGQGLNEQFF. The DNA for the CDR3 is TGTGCCAGCAGCTCTCCGGGACAGGGGCTGAATGAGCAGTTCTTC.

This clone was found once. This chain joins TRBV10-3 and TRBJ1-5, with D possibly being TRBD1 (6 bases). Germline values: CDR1 ENHRY, CDR2 SYGVKD. V dropped 8 bases and J dropped 0 bases, with 17 bases sitting between them. This CDR3 contains 16 residues. This chain's CDR3 is CAIRATGPDSNQPQHF. The DNA for the CDR3 is TGTGCCATCCGTGCGACAGGACCTGATAGCAATCAGCCCCAGCATTTT.

The chain couples TRBV27 to TRBJ2-5; the D gene is possibly TRBD2 (5 bases). Germline V CDR1 and CDR2: MNHEY, SMNVEV (reference sequence). The CDR3 spans 13 residues. V was pared by 2 bases and J by 5 bases, with 9 bases between. CDR3 region: CASSLVGGETQYF. CDR3 sequence (DNA): TGTGCCAGCAGTTTAGTTGGCGGGGAGACCCAGTACTTC.

V and J are TRBV6-2 or TRBV6-3 and TRBJ2-7; D unclear. This CDR3 region has 14 residues. Germline assignment: CDR1 MNHEY and CDR2 SVGEGT. The V end lost 5 bases, the J end lost 0 bases, and 11 bases lay between the germline ends. The CDR3 DNA reads TGTGCCAGCAGTCCGTTTTGGAGCTCCTACGAGCAGTACTTC. This sequence encodes CASSPFWSSYEQYF.

The chain employs TRBV7-9 and TRBJ2-2; TRBD1 might be the D (5 bases). V lost 9 bases to trimming and J lost 4 bases, with 15 bases between them. The germline gives CDR1 SEHNR, CDR2 FQNEAQ (reference sequence). The CDR3 covers 14 residues. The CDR3, as DNA: TGTGCCAGTGGGGCAGGTCTTTCCACCGGGGAGCTGTTTTTT. This codes for CASGAGLSTGELFF.

The chain joins TRBV19 to TRBJ2-3; 8 nucleotides agree with TRBD1. CDR3 size: 17 residues. From germline, CDR1 is LNHDA and CDR2 SQIVND (reference sequence). Trimming took 4 bases from V and 4 from J; bases not matched to a gene: 13. For the CDR3, the DNA is TGTGCCAGTAGTACCCGACAGGGGTATAGTTCGGCAGATACGCAGTATTTT. Its translation: CASSTRQGYSSADTQYF. Supplemented by reference TRBV19 and TRBJ2-3, the full variable domain reads DGGITQSPKYLFRKEGQNVTLSCEQNLNHDAMYWYRQDPGQGLRLIYYSQIVNDFQKGDIAEGYSVSREKKESFPLTVTSAQKNPTAFYLCASSTRQGYSSADTQYFGPGTRLTVL.

The chain's CDR3 is CASSPGPGLNTEAFF. The DNA of the CDR3 is TGTGCCAGCAGCCCGGGCCCGGGGTTGAACACTGAAGCTTTCTTT. J is TRBJ1-1 and V is TRBV6-4, with unresolved D. The CDR3 sequence is 15 residues long. The germline V gene has CDR1 MRHNA and CDR2 SNTAGT. With 6 bases removed from V and 0 bases from J, the gap between germline ends came to 14 bases.

Concerning this clone: One end of the junction is discordant with germline, which a read error may explain. The CDR3 loop is CASSQGLAGGQPQHF. CDR3 in DNA: TGTGCCAGCAGTCAAGGCTTAGCGGGCGGGCAGCCCCAGCATTTT. V usage is TRBV3-1 (or the pseudogene TRBV3-2) and J usage is TRBJ1-5, with D uncertain. Germline loops: CDR1 LGHDT, CDR2 YNNKEL (reference sequence). The CDR3 totals 15 residues.

The chain carries TRBV30 and TRBJ2-5; TRBD1 agrees at 8 bases. The CDR3 is 13 amino acids. V gave up 5 bases and J gave up 2 bases; unmatched junction bases: 4. Germline-derived CDR1 and CDR2 are GTSNPN and SVGIG (reference sequence). CDR3 sequence reads: CAWERDRQETQYF. In nucleotides, the CDR3 is TGTGCCTGGGAACGGGACAGGCAAGAGACCCAGTACTTC.

This clone occurred a few times. The chain uses TRBV19 and TRBJ1-5; D is possibly TRBD1 (5 bases). The germline V gene has CDR1 LNHDA and CDR2 SQIVND (reference sequence). This CDR3 region has 15 residues. V was cut by 6 bases and J by 0 bases, with 12 bases left in between. CDR3 nucleotide sequence: TGTGCCAGTAGAGTACAGGTAAATAGCAATCAGCCCCAGCATTTT. Translated, it gives CASRVQVNSNQPQHF. The full variable domain, completed using reference TRBV19 and TRBJ1-5, is DGGITQSPKYLFRKEGQNVTLSCEQNLNHDAMYWYRQDPGQGLRLIYYSQIVNDFQKGDIAEGYSVSREKKESFPLTVTSAQKNPTAFYLCASRVQVNSNQPQHFGDGTRLSIL.

This chain uses TRBV11-2 with TRBJ2-3; 9 bases fit TRBD1. After removal of 2 bases from V and 0 bases from J, the junction contained 9 bases not matched to a gene. The germline CDR1 and CDR2 sequences are SGHAT and FQNNGV. CDR3 length equals 18 residues. The CDR3 spells CASSLKPPGTGSTDTQYF. In DNA, the CDR3 is TGTGCCAGCAGCTTAAAGCCGCCGGGGACAGGGAGCACAGATACGCAGTATTTT. The full variable domain, its missing parts supplied by reference TRBV11-2 and TRBJ2-3, is EAGVAQSPRYKIIEKRQSVAFWCNPISGHATLYWYQQILGQGPKLLIQFQNNGVVDDSQLPKDRFSAERLKGVDSTLKIQPAKLEDSAVYLCASSLKPPGTGSTDTQYFGPGTRLTVL.